This TCR beta chain was recorded in a study of blood T cell repertoires in COVID-19. Across the whole study: Researchers got acute and convalescent COVID-19 samples from the United States, Italy and Spain. PBMCs, B-cell-depleted T cells, or T cells were the source of the cDNA or gDNA that made up the material.

Per the authors' pipeline: Reference gene primers were amplified, and this amplification served to estimate nucleated cell counts. Method: immunoSEQ multiplex PCR; TCRdb's copy keeps in-frame clones and lacks some. The V and J calls and clone size come from that table; D and trimming were worked out from the DNA. The top ten hold almost 8.5% of the sample, which has 110,000 or so clones, more than 70% seen once. The CDR3 is 15 residues long. Trimming cost V 6 bases and J 4 bases, with 18 bases left between them. CDR1 and CDR2 from the germline V gene are MNHEY and SVGAGI. The TCR originated in a woman between 70 and 85 years old who had recovered from COVID-19. The chain combines TRBV6-5 with TRBJ1-2, with D uncertain. Sequenced material: peripheral blood. The CDR3 here is CASSPDSYSPYGYTF. Here the CDR3 DNA reads TGTGCCAGCAGCCCCGATTCCTATAGCCCCTATGGCTACACCTTC.